Following are 15 T cell receptor beta chains from one sample sequenced in a study of T cells after yellow fever vaccination. TCRdb independently ran MiXCR on the 5' RACE reads; one entry per CDR3 protein. The profile shows approximately 58,000 distinct CDR3 sequences, about 5.6% of them singletons. The sequencing used PBMCs, either bulk or a sorted T-cell subset (CD4+, CD8+, memory, or dextramer-sorted; not recorded which), collected on the day of the yellow fever booster vaccination. The source of these receptors is a man aged 18-30 years who received the YFV17D yellow fever vaccine.

A few counts support this clonotype. The V gene is TRBV2, the J gene TRBJ2-1, with a weak D call TRBD2 (6 bases). This CDR3 comprises 15 residues. In germline, CDR1 is SNHLY, CDR2 FYNNEI. Deletions cut 3 bases from V and 3 bases from J, with 12 bases between. In DNA, the CDR3 is TGTGCCAGCAGTGAGGGACTTGCCGGCTACAATGAGCAGTTCTTC. It is translated as CASSEGLAGYNEQFF.

The table lists this clonotype with many counts. The CDR3 spells CASSRFGQGDLVTGELFF. The DNA for the CDR3 is TGTGCCAGCAGCCGATTTGGACAGGGAGATTTAGTCACCGGGGAGCTGTTTTTT. The rearrangement uses TRBV7-9 and TRBJ2-2; TRBD1 matches 8 bases. The CDR3 is 18 amino acids. The germline V gene encodes CDR1 SEHNR and CDR2 FQNEAQ (reference sequence). The junction had 15 bases not matched to a gene; V was cut back by 5 bases and J by 4 bases.

The rearrangement joins TRBV19 to TRBJ1-5, with 9 bases lining up with TRBD1. Germline CDR1 and CDR2: LNHDA and SQIVND (reference sequence). V lost 2 bases to trimming and J lost 1 base; unmatched junction nucleotides: 6. The CDR3 is 17 amino acids. The CDR3 bases are TGTGCCAGTAGTATATCCCGGGACAGGGCAAGCAATCAGCCCCAGCATTTT. This sequence encodes CASSISRDRASNQPQHF.

A note on this clonotype: This may stem from a read error, because a much larger clone lies one nucleotide away. J is TRBJ2-3 and V is TRBV20-1; D possibly corresponds to TRBD2 (5 bases). This CDR3 is 15 amino acids long. Germline V gene data show CDR1 as DFQATT and CDR2 as SNEGSKA (reference sequence). V was trimmed by 1 base and J by 0 bases, leaving 11 bases between them. CDR3 sequence reads: CSARVEGSSTDTQYF. CDR3 nucleotides: TGCAGTGCTAGAGTAGAGGGCTCTAGCACAGATACGCAGTATTTT.

This clonotype was seen repeatedly, ten times or more. The genes are TRBV7-9 and TRBJ2-7; unclear D gene. The CDR3 is made up of 13 amino acids. V was clipped by 1 base and J by 6 bases, with 10 bases between them. The germline gives CDR1 SEHNR, CDR2 FQNEAQ (reference sequence). CDR3 loop: CASSLGQRREQYF. CDR3 coding DNA: TGTGCCAGCAGCTTAGGTCAACGCCGCGAGCAGTACTTC.

This chain links TRBV11-2 with TRBJ2-7, with D maybe TRBD2 (5 bases). The CDR3 totals 15 residues. Germline assignment: CDR1 SGHAT and CDR2 FQNNGV. Trimming pared 5 bases from V and 0 bases from J, leaving 14 bases between. CDR3 residues: CASSPPADYSYEQYV. As DNA, the CDR3 is TGTGCCAGCAGCCCCCCGGCAGACTACTCCTACGAGCAGTACGTC.

The V and J genes are TRBV19 and TRBJ2-1; 8 nucleotides align to TRBD1. Looked up from germline, CDR1 is LNHDA and CDR2 is SQIVND (reference sequence). V lost 1 base and J lost 1; bases outside the gene matches: 3. This CDR3 contains 16 residues. The CDR3 coding sequence is TGTGCCAGTAGTATAGGTCGGACAGGGTCCTACAATGAGCAGTTCTTC. Translated: CASSIGRTGSYNEQFF.

This clonotype has ten or more counts. The chain is built from TRBV7-2 and TRBJ1-3; TRBD1 agrees at 10 bases. This CDR3 has 14 amino acids. The V segment lost 5 bases and the J segment 8 bases; nucleotides outside the gene matches: 6. The germline V gene has CDR1 SGHTA and CDR2 FQGNSA. The CDR3 bases are TGTGCCAGCAGCCCGTGGGACAGGGGTGACACCATATATTTT. It encodes CASSPWDRGDTIYF.

This clonotype was picked up many times. The rearrangement links TRBV5-4 to TRBJ2-5; the D gene is possibly TRBD2 (6 bases). The germline V gene encodes CDR1 SGHNT and CDR2 YYREEE (reference sequence). V lost 0 bases and J 5 bases, leaving 17 bases between the germline ends. The CDR3 sequence is 16 residues long. The DNA of the CDR3 is TGTGCCAGCAGCTTGGAAGGACTCTCGGCGGGGGAGACCCAGTACTTC. Translating gives CASSLEGLSAGETQYF.

The CDR3 is CSVEEGPGTGTSSYNEQFF. CDR3 nucleotides: TGCAGCGTTGAAGAAGGGCCCGGGACAGGGACCAGCTCCTACAATGAGCAGTTCTTC. The J gene is TRBJ2-1, the V gene TRBV29-1; 9 nucleotides agree with TRBD1. This CDR3 is 19 amino acids long. Trimming cost V 0 bases and J 0 bases; bases outside gene matches: 12. CDR1 is SQVTM and CDR2 is ANQGSEA in the germline V gene.

Note on this clonotype: This may arise from a read error, as a much more abundant clone is one base away. The J gene is TRBJ2-1, the V gene TRBV10-3; 7 bases fit TRBD2. Looked up from germline, CDR1 is ENHRY and CDR2 is SYGVKD. The CDR3 covers 13 residues. CDR3: CAISGGSYYEQFF. The DNA for the CDR3 is TGTGCCATCAGCGGGGGGTCCTACTATGAGCAGTTCTTC.

This clonotype appeared many times. The chain recombines TRBV7-2 with TRBJ2-3; D ambiguous. V lost 8 bases and J lost 7, with 16 bases in between. The germline CDR1 and CDR2 sequences are SGHTA and FQGNSA. There are 13 residues in the CDR3. CDR3 sequence reads: CASAPTRLHTQYF. CDR3 in DNA: TGTGCCAGCGCCCCAACGCGACTCCATACGCAGTATTTT.

This clonotype was counted ten times or more. The gene calls are TRBV7-2 and TRBJ1-5; D unresolved. V lost 3 bases to trimming and J lost 1 base, with 7 bases between them. Per germline, CDR1 SGHTA and CDR2 FQGNSA. The CDR3 has 14 amino acids. The CDR3 reads CASSLGRSNQPQHF. The CDR3 nucleotides read TGTGCCAGCAGCTTGGGTAGGAGCAATCAGCCCCAGCATTTT.

This chain links TRBV14 with TRBJ1-6; maybe TRBD1 (5 bases). Germline assignment: CDR1 SGHDN and CDR2 FVKESK. This CDR3 has 13 residues. Trimming took 5 bases from V and 8 from J, leaving 10 bases between them. The CDR3 sequence: CASSWDRYSPLHF. The CDR3 region has the DNA TGTGCCAGCAGCTGGGACCGCTATTCACCCCTCCACTTT.

This clonotype was seen a handful of times. The chain has TRBV6-2 or TRBV6-3 and TRBJ2-1; D is unresolved. The V end lost 0 bases, the J end lost 0 bases, and 15 bases lay between the germline ends. The length of the CDR3 is 18 residues. Germline loops: CDR1 MNHEY, CDR2 SVGEGT. The CDR3 is CASSYSIHDGSSYNEQFF. CDR3 sequence (DNA): TGTGCCAGCAGTTACTCAATTCACGACGGAAGCTCCTACAATGAGCAGTTCTTC.